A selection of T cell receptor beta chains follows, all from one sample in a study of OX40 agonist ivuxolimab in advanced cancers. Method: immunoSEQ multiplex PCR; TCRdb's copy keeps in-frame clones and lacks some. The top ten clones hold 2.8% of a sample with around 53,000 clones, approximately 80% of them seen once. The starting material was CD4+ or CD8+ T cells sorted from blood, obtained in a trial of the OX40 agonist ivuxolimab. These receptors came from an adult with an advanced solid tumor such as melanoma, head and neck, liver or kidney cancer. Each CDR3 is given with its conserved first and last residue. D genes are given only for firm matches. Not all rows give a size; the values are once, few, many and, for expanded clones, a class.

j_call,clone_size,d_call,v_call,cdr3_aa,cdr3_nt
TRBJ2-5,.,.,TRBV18,CASSPIVGEETQYF,TGTGCCAGCTCACCAATCGTAGGGGAAGAGACCCAGTACTTC
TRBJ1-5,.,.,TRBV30,CAWSVAGDQPQHF,TGTGCCTGGAGTGTAGCTGGGGATCAGCCCCAGCATTTT
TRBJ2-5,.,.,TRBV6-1,CASRWGGHEETQYF,TGTGCCAGCAGGTGGGGGGGACACGAAGAGACCCAGTACTTC
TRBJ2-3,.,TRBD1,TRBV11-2,CASSLGQPINQDTQYF,TGTGCCAGCAGCTTGGGACAGCCGATTAACCAAGATACGCAGTATTTT
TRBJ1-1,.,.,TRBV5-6,CASSRGDTEAFF,TGTGCCAGCAGCAGGGGGGACACTGAAGCTTTCTTT
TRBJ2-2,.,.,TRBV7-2,CASSAQPNTGELFF,TGTGCCAGCAGCGCCCAACCGAACACCGGGGAGCTGTTTTTT
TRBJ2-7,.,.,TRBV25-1,CASSDPGRGLYEQYF,TGTGCCAGCAGTGATCCGGGCCGGGGCTTATACGAGCAGTACTTC
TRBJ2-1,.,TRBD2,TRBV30,CAWSWTSGIPNEQFF,TGTGCCTGGAGTTGGACTAGCGGGATTCCCAATGAGCAGTTCTTC
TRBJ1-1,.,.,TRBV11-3,CASSLGGGGNTEAFF,TGTGCCAGCAGCCTTGGGGGCGGGGGGAACACTGAAGCTTTCTTT
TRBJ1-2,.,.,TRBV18,CASSSEPKQGYTF,TGTGCCAGCTCATCGGAGCCGAAGCAGGGCTACACCTTC
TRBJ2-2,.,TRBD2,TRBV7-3,CASSSSGSDTGELFF,TGTGCCAGCAGCTCCAGCGGGAGCGACACCGGGGAGCTGTTTTTT
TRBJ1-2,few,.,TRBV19,CATTPRAGRYGYTF,TGTGCCACCACACCCCGGGCAGGTCGCTATGGCTACACCTTC
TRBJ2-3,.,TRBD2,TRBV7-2,CASSTGLAGPMGDTQYF,TGTGCCAGCAGCACGGGACTAGCGGGGCCCATGGGAGATACGCAGTATTTT
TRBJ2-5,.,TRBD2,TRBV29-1,CSVGRGGSVQETQYF,TGCAGCGTTGGTCGGGGGGGAAGCGTCCAAGAGACCCAGTACTTC
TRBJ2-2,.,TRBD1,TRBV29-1,CSARQGGGELFF,TGCAGCGCCAGACAGGGTGGCGGGGAGCTGTTTTTT
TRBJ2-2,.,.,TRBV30,CAWSLTRDTGELFF,TGTGCCTGGAGCCTGACTCGCGACACCGGGGAGCTGTTTTTT
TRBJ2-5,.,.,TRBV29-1,CSGQGGEETQYF,TGCAGCGGACAGGGAGGGGAGGAGACCCAGTACTTC